One and the same sample provided the 32 T cell receptor beta chains below, sequenced in a study of shared clonotypes between healthy human individuals. Assay: immunoSEQ multiplex PCR; the TCRdb copy retains only in-frame clones and omits some. The table lists 500,000 to 550,000 clones, 95% to 96% of them singletons, with approximately 0.067% in the top ten. Material: naive CD4+ T cells sorted from blood. The subset denotes: CD45RA+ positively selected. These receptor sequences come from a woman in her 30s in good health.

This clone was recorded only once. V usage is TRBV10-2 and J usage is TRBJ1-5, with D perhaps TRBD1 (6 bases). Germline V lookup: CDR1 WSHSY, CDR2 SAAADI. The CDR3 totals 14 residues. V was shortened by 6 bases and J by 3 bases, with 12 bases between the two germline ends. The CDR3 is CASRGGQLNQPQHF. In DNA, the CDR3 is TGCGCCAGCAGGGGGGGGCAGCTCAATCAGCCCCAGCATTTT.

This clone has a single count. The rearrangement uses TRBV2 and TRBJ2-7; TRBD2 agrees at 8 bases. The germline CDR1 and CDR2 sequences are SNHLY and FYNNEI. The CDR3 spans 21 residues. V lost 9 bases, J lost 3 bases, and 31 bases stayed unmatched. CDR3 sequence reads: CASTGTRDIGVIPGGGYEQYF. The CDR3 nucleotides are TGTGCCAGTACCGGGACTAGGGATATAGGGGTTATACCAGGAGGTGGCTACGAGCAGTACTTC. Drawing the rest from reference TRBV2 and TRBJ2-7, the complete variable domain is EPEVTQTPSHQVTQMGQEVILRCVPISNHLYFYWYRQILGQKVEFLVSFYNNEISEKSEIFDDQFSVERPDGSNFTLKIRSTKLEDSAMYFCASTGTRDIGVIPGGGYEQYFGPGTRLTVT.

The CDR3 protein is CASRHDSGTGSHGYTF. The CDR3 nucleotides read TGTGCCAGCAGGCACGACTCCGGGACAGGGAGTCATGGCTACACCTTC. This rearrangement joins TRBV2 to TRBJ1-2, with 9 bases matching TRBD1. The CDR3 spans 16 residues. The V segment lost 6 bases and the J segment 6 bases; nucleotides outside the gene matches: 14. Germline CDR1 and CDR2: SNHLY and FYNNEI. The variable domain in full, with the rest retrieved from reference TRBV2 and TRBJ1-2, is EPEVTQTPSHQVTQMGQEVILRCVPISNHLYFYWYRQILGQKVEFLVSFYNNEISEKSEIFDDQFSVERPDGSNFTLKIRSTKLEDSAMYFCASRHDSGTGSHGYTFGSGTRLTVV.

This chain links TRBV5-1 with TRBJ2-7; 8 nucleotides match TRBD1. Germline trimming cut 4 bases from V and 5 bases from J; bases unmatched to any gene: 8. Germline CDR1 is SGHRS and CDR2 is YFSETQ. The length of the CDR3 is 14 residues. The CDR3 protein is CASSKAAGGDEQYF. The DNA of the CDR3 is TGCGCCAGCAGCAAGGCAGCAGGGGGCGACGAGCAGTACTTC.

The chain employs TRBV7-2 and TRBJ2-1, with D tentatively TRBD2 (5 bases). V lost 5 bases, J lost 0 bases, and 11 bases lay in between. Germline-derived CDR1 and CDR2 are SGHTA and FQGNSA. This CDR3 region has 15 residues. The CDR3 bases are TGTGCCAGCAGCCCCACACGGGACTCCTACAATGAGCAGTTCTTC. This encodes CASSPTRDSYNEQFF.

In nucleotides, the CDR3 is TGCAGCTCGAGGGAGGGATACTCCTACAATGAGCAGTTCTTC. Translating gives CSSREGYSYNEQFF. This chain links TRBV29-1 with TRBJ2-1, with 7 bases aligning to TRBD2. CDR3 length: 14 residues. J lost 0 bases, V lost 8 bases, and 7 bases had no gene match. Germline CDR1 SQVTM, CDR2 ANQGSEA.

This sequence joins TRBV28 and TRBJ2-7; D gene uncertain. Trimming stripped 5 bases from V and 4 bases from J, with 12 bases between. This CDR3 region has 13 residues. The germline CDR1 and CDR2 sequences are MDHEN and SYDVKM. CDR3 bases: TGTGCCAGCAGTGCCCTCCTCAGGTACGAGCAGTACTTC. Protein: CASSALLRYEQYF.

This chain's CDR3 is CASSSYYGYTF. CDR3 sequence (DNA): TGTGCCAGCAGCTCCTACTATGGCTACACCTTC. J is TRBJ1-2 and V is TRBV5-6, with D uncertain. V lost 3 bases to trimming and J lost 3 bases, with 3 bases between them. In germline, CDR1 is SGHDT, CDR2 YYEEEE. The length of the CDR3 is 11 residues.

The chain combines TRBV2 with TRBJ2-5; D call uncertain. The CDR3 spans 12 residues. The V end was cut by 3 bases, the J end by 8 bases, with 10 bases between. The germline gives CDR1 SNHLY, CDR2 FYNNEI. The CDR3 DNA follows: TGTGCCAGCAGTGATTCCCTCCTTACCCAGTACTTC. Translated: CASSDSLLTQYF.

The rearrangement links TRBV7-9 to TRBJ2-7; D remains ambiguous. V lost 2 bases and J 1 base, leaving 15 bases between the germline ends. The CDR3 extends over 16 amino acids. Germline V CDR1 and CDR2: SEHNR, FQNEAQ (reference sequence). The CDR3 DNA sequence: TGTGCCAGCAGCTTAAAGTCCTCGTTTGGTTCCTACGAGCAGTACTTC. The encoded protein is CASSLKSSFGSYEQYF.

The rearrangement uses TRBV4-2 and TRBJ2-3; 7 bases are a match to TRBD2. Trimming took 3 bases from V and 2 from J; bases not matched to a gene: 5. The germline V gene encodes CDR1 LGHNA and CDR2 YNFKEQ. There are 15 residues in the CDR3. The CDR3 DNA reads TGTGCCAGCAGCCAGAGACTAGCCCTCACAGATACGCAGTATTTT. This gives the protein CASSQRLALTDTQYF.

This chain joins TRBV6-6 and TRBJ1-5, with 8 bases lining up with TRBD1. CDR3 length: 16 amino acids. With V trimmed by 4 bases and J by 1 base, 6 bases remained unmatched. Germline V lookup: CDR1 MNHNY, CDR2 SVGAGI (reference sequence). CDR3 loop: CASSLQGALSNQPQHF. The CDR3 DNA reads TGTGCCAGCAGTTTGCAGGGGGCCTTGAGCAATCAGCCCCAGCATTTT.

The chain links TRBV27 to TRBJ2-7, with TRBD1 matching over 7 bases. This CDR3 spans 14 amino acids. The trim removed 4 bases at V and 2 bases at J, leaving 5 bases unmatched. Germline values: CDR1 MNHEY, CDR2 SMNVEV (reference sequence). For the CDR3, the DNA is TGTGCCAGCAGTTCTACAGGGGAGCCCTACGAGCAGTACTTC. Translated, it gives CASSSTGEPYEQYF.

The J gene is TRBJ2-7, the V gene TRBV14; unclear D gene. There are 13 residues in the CDR3. The V and J ends lost 2 bases and 9 bases respectively, with 14 bases between them. Germline values: CDR1 SGHDN, CDR2 FVKESK. CDR3 region: CASSQSSPSAQYF. The CDR3 DNA follows: TGTGCCAGCAGCCAATCCTCTCCCTCGGCGCAGTACTTC.

The rearrangement uses TRBV28 and TRBJ2-7; D possibly uses TRBD1 or TRBD2 (5 bases each). V lost 5 bases and J lost 4, with 21 bases in between. The germline gives CDR1 MDHEN, CDR2 SYDVKM. The CDR3 length is 16 residues. The chain's CDR3 is CASSPPAGANPYEQYF. The CDR3 DNA follows: TGTGCCAGCAGTCCACCGGCCGGGGCCAATCCGTACGAGCAGTACTTC.

The sample holds one count of this clone. The CDR3 DNA follows: TGTGCCAGCAAAAGCGGAGGAGTGAACACCGGGGAGCTGTTTTTT. This gives the protein CASKSGGVNTGELFF. The genes are TRBV28 and TRBJ2-2; weak D call: TRBD2 (5 bases). Trimming removed 7 bases at V and 1 base at J, with 13 bases between. This CDR3 comprises 15 residues. Germline V gives CDR1 MDHEN, CDR2 SYDVKM.

This chain uses TRBV10-3 with TRBJ2-3; D is perhaps TRBD1 or TRBD2 (5 bases each). Trimming cost V 8 bases and J 0 bases, with 9 bases left between them. The CDR3 has 13 residues. Germline CDR1 is ENHRY and CDR2 is SYGVKD. Written as DNA, the CDR3 is TGTGCCATCCGGGGCGGAAGCACAGATACGCAGTATTTT. It is translated as CAIRGGSTDTQYF.

In its sample, this clone was seen once. V and J are TRBV13 and TRBJ2-7; a possible D gene is TRBD2 (5 bases). Germline CDR1 is PRHDT and CDR2 is FYEKMQ (reference sequence). The V end lost 5 bases, the J end lost 0 bases, and 11 bases lay between the germline ends. This CDR3 comprises 14 residues. CDR3 protein: CASSNRAGSYEQYF. CDR3 coding DNA: TGTGCCAGCAGCAACCGTGCGGGCTCCTACGAGCAGTACTTC.

V gene TRBV2 combines with J gene TRBJ2-5; TRBD2 agrees at 9 bases. V was clipped by 0 bases and J by 4 bases; unmatched bases: 12. The CDR3 consists of 18 residues. CDR1 and CDR2 (germline): SNHLY, FYNNEI. CDR3 region: CASSEARVAGVRGETQYF. The CDR3 DNA reads TGTGCCAGCAGTGAAGCGAGGGTAGCGGGAGTTCGTGGAGAGACCCAGTACTTC.

The chain uses TRBV7-8 and TRBJ1-6; D is perhaps TRBD1 (5 bases). Per the germline V gene, CDR1 is SGHVS and CDR2 is FQNEAQ. This CDR3 has 15 amino acids. With 3 bases removed from V and 9 bases from J, the gap between germline ends came to 15 bases. In nucleotides, the CDR3 is TGTGCCAGCAGCTTTACCGGGACGGTAATTTCACCCCTCCACTTT. Its translation is CASSFTGTVISPLHF.

This clone came up once. CDR3 coding DNA: TGTGCCAGCAGCTTAGTTGCATACAGCGGGCAAGAGCAGTTCTTC. This translates into CASSLVAYSGQEQFF. This chain links TRBV7-9 with TRBJ2-1; tentatively, D is TRBD2 (6 bases). CDR3 length: 15 residues. Looked up from germline, CDR1 is SEHNR and CDR2 is FQNEAQ (reference sequence). The V gene lost 1 base and the J gene lost 10 bases, with 17 bases spanning the gap.

The V and J genes are TRBV15 and TRBJ2-7, with 7 bases that match TRBD1. The CDR3 runs to 13 residues. Germline lookup yields CDR1 LNHNV and CDR2 YYDKDF (reference sequence). The J segment lost 3 bases and the V segment lost 6 bases, leaving 5 bases of the junction unmatched. CDR3 in amino acids: CATRKTGVYEQYF. The CDR3 DNA sequence: TGTGCCACCAGGAAAACAGGGGTCTACGAGCAGTACTTC.

This clone was seen only once. The V and J genes are TRBV9 and TRBJ1-5; D gene uncertain. CDR3 length: 15 residues. Germline CDR1 is SGDLS and CDR2 is YYNGEE. V shed 0 bases and J shed 2 bases, with 9 bases lying between them. This CDR3 is CASSVGPGGNQPQHF. CDR3 nucleotides: TGTGCCAGCAGCGTAGGGCCCGGGGGCAATCAGCCCCAGCATTTT.

This sequence joins TRBV5-1 and TRBJ1-4; D is unresolved. Looked up from germline, CDR1 is SGHRS and CDR2 is YFSETQ. The ends were cut back, 0 bases at V and 6 bases at J, with 12 bases in the middle. The CDR3 totals 15 residues. The CDR3 nucleotides are TGCGCCAGCAGCTTGGCCGCAGGCACAGATGAAAAACTGTTTTTT. Protein: CASSLAAGTDEKLFF.

The gene calls are TRBV10-3 and TRBJ2-3; TRBD2 matches 14 bases. In germline, CDR1 is ENHRY, CDR2 SYGVKD. The J segment lost 5 bases and the V segment lost 0 bases, leaving 7 bases of the junction unmatched. The CDR3 spans 18 residues. The DNA for the CDR3 is TGTGCCATCAGTGAGTCCGGGACTAGCGGGAGCACAAGAGATACGCAGTATTTT. Its translation: CAISESGTSGSTRDTQYF.

The rearrangement uses TRBV6-1 and TRBJ1-3; TRBD1 is a possible D gene (6 bases). The CDR3 has 19 amino acids. Per the germline V gene, CDR1 is MNHNS and CDR2 is SASEGT. V was cut by 2 bases and J by 4 bases, with 24 bases left in between. The CDR3 DNA sequence: TGTGCCAGCAGTGAATACCACTGGGAGCAGGGGAAGAGGGGAAACACCATATATTTT. Encoded protein: CASSEYHWEQGKRGNTIYF.

The chain carries TRBV28 and TRBJ2-3; TRBD2 matches at 9 bases. Trimming cost V 5 bases and J 2 bases; bases outside gene matches: 2. Germline values: CDR1 MDHEN, CDR2 SYDVKM. This CDR3 is 14 amino acids long. CDR3 in amino acids: CASSLAGFTDTQYF. The CDR3 coding sequence is TGTGCCAGCAGTCTAGCGGGATTCACAGATACGCAGTATTTT.

This chain links TRBV7-9 with TRBJ2-7, with TRBD1 matching over 7 bases. This CDR3 spans 15 amino acids. V trimming: 5 bases; J trimming: 1 base; junction bases outside the gene matches: 8. In germline, CDR1 is SEHNR, CDR2 FQNEAQ (reference sequence). The CDR3 loop is CASSLTRDRSYEQYF. The CDR3 nucleotides read TGTGCCAGCAGCCTTACCCGGGACAGATCCTACGAGCAGTACTTC.

This chain connects TRBV28 to TRBJ2-7; TRBD2 matches at 7 bases. Germline CDR1 MDHEN, CDR2 SYDVKM. The junction had 4 bases not matched to a gene; V was cut back by 7 bases and J by 4 bases. The CDR3 sequence is 12 residues long. Here the CDR3 reads CASKPGGYEQYF. For the CDR3, the DNA is TGTGCCAGCAAACCCGGGGGGTACGAGCAGTACTTC.

The chain employs TRBV30 and TRBJ2-7; either TRBD1 or TRBD2 may supply D (5 bases each). V was clipped by 4 bases and J by 6 bases, with 16 bases between them. This CDR3 region has 13 residues. Germline V gives CDR1 GTSNPN, CDR2 SVGIG (reference sequence). The CDR3 DNA reads TGTGCCTGGACCGCAAATTGGGGGTCCGAGCAGTACTTC. As protein: CAWTANWGSEQYF. Full variable domain (missing parts from reference TRBV30 and TRBJ2-7): SQTIHQWPATLVQPVGSPLSLECTVEGTSNPNLYWYRQAAGRGLQLLFYSVGIGQISSEVPQNLSASRPQDRQFILSSKKLLLSDSGFYLCAWTANWGSEQYFGPGTRLTVT.

The chain links TRBV6-1 to TRBJ2-7; tentatively, D is TRBD1 (5 bases). The CDR3 contains 14 residues. Germline values: CDR1 MNHNS, CDR2 SASEGT. Trimming pared 8 bases from V and 2 bases from J, leaving 16 bases between. The CDR3 is CASLRTHSTYEQYF. The CDR3 bases are TGTGCCAGCTTACGGACACATTCGACCTACGAGCAGTACTTC.

This clone appeared a single time. V usage is TRBV6-1 and J usage is TRBJ1-5; 7 nucleotides match TRBD1. V shed 2 bases, J shed 15 bases, and the junction held 7 bases outside the gene matches. The CDR3 length is 12 residues. Germline V gene sequence: CDR1 MNHNS, CDR2 SASEGT. In nucleotides, the CDR3 is TGTGCCAGCAGTGAAACAGGGGCTACGGCGCATTTT. Protein sequence: CASSETGATAHF.